The clone carrying this T cell receptor (beta chain) was seen a handful of times. The antigen is unknown. The sample belongs to a study of T cells after yellow fever vaccination. Trimming cost V 7 bases and J 2 bases, with 17 bases left between them. The CDR3 contains 15 residues. Per the germline V gene, CDR1 is MDHEN and CDR2 is SYDVKM. From the 5' RACE reads, TCRdb called clonotypes with MiXCR, one entry per CDR3 protein. Here the sample spans hundreds of thousands of distinct CDR3 sequences, 12% being singletons. General study findings and limits: FACS-sorted repertoires could contain abundant clonotypes contaminating from the bulk population.

This rearrangement joins TRBV28 to TRBJ1-1; tentatively, D is TRBD1 (5 bases). The material sequenced was CD4+ T cells sorted from PBMCs, taken 15 days after the yellow fever booster vaccination. The sequence was collected from a man aged 18 to 30 who received the YFV17D yellow fever vaccine. The CDR3 coding sequence is TGTGCCAGCACTGGAGGGGCAGCTCCAAACACTGAAGCTTTCTTT. The encoded protein is CASTGGAAPNTEAFF.